This T cell receptor (beta chain) came from a study of CD8 T cells in ankylosing spondylitis. This clonotype was observed many times. Its antigen is as yet unknown. Overall study results and limits: Reported data indicate significant enrichment of disease-linked clones within matched ankylosing spondylitis synovial fluid. Reactive arthritis synovial fluid and blood previously showed some of these motif variants. Seemingly characteristic of ankylosing spondylitis blood was a TCR beta motif consisting of roughly 8 highly homologous variants.

Quantitative 5'-RACE with molecular barcodes produced the TCR beta libraries. TCRdb ran MiXCR on the 5' RACE reads and lists one entry per CDR3 protein. The data contain fewer than 400,000 distinct CDR3 sequences, 7.5% to 9% of them singletons. Germline V gene sequence: CDR1 DFQATT, CDR2 SNEGSKA (reference sequence). V shed 3 bases, J shed 3 bases, and the junction held 5 bases outside the gene matches. The CDR3 loop spans 14 amino acids. V and J are TRBV20-1 and TRBJ2-1; 7 nucleotides line up with TRBD1. What was sequenced was blood, either unsorted or a sorted T cell fraction (not recorded which). The TCR was taken from a male donor with ankylosing spondylitis. The CDR3 loop reads CSASPGTVYNEQFF. CDR3 in DNA: TGCAGTGCTAGCCCCGGGACAGTCTACAATGAGCAGTTCTTC.